This T cell receptor beta chain was captured in a study of T cell responses to AZD1222 COVID-19 vaccine. Study observations and caveats: Baseline seropositivity occurred in only a handful of AZD1222 recipients. Most donors were white British, females outnumbered males, and clonal diversity was possibly underestimated.

Clones were sequenced by immunoSEQ multiplex PCR, and TCRdb holds only the in-frame ones, with some missing. Of 180,000 or so clones listed, under 95% are singletons. The length of the CDR3 is 13 residues. Germline V gene lookup returns CDR1 KGHSH and CDR2 LQKENI. Deletions cut 4 bases from V and 0 bases from J, with 7 bases between. About this clone itself: Its target is unknown.

The chain is built from TRBV18 and TRBJ2-7, with no clear D. The sequences come from peripheral blood, collected 28 days after the second AZD1222 dose. This clonotype was obtained from an adult who received the AZD1222 COVID-19 vaccine. The CDR3 nucleotides read TGTGCCAGCTCACAGGCAGGCTCCTACGAGCAGTACTTC. Its protein product is CASSQAGSYEQYF.